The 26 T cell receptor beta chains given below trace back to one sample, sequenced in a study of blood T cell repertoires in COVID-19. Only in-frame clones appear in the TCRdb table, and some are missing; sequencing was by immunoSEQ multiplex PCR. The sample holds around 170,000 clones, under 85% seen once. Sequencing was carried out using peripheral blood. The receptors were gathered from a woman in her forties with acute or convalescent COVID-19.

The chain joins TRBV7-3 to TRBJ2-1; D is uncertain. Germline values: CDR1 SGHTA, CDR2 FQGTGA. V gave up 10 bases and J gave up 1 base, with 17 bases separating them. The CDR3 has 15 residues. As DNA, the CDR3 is TGTGCCACCGCTAGTTTCGCCCAATCCTACAATGAGCAGTTCTTC. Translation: CATASFAQSYNEQFF. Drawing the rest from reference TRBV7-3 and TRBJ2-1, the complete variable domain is GAGVSQTPSNKVTEKGKYVELRCDPISGHTALYWYRQSLGQGPEFLIYFQGTGAADDSGLPNDRFFAVRPEGSVSTLKIQRTERGDSAVYLCATASFAQSYNEQFFGPGTRLTVL.

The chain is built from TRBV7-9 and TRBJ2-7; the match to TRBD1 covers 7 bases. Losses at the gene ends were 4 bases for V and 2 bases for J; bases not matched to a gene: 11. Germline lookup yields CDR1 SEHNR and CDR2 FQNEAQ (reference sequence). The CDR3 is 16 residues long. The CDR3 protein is CASSYLQGMKPYEQYF. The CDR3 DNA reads TGTGCCAGCAGCTACCTACAGGGGATGAAACCCTACGAGCAGTACTTC.

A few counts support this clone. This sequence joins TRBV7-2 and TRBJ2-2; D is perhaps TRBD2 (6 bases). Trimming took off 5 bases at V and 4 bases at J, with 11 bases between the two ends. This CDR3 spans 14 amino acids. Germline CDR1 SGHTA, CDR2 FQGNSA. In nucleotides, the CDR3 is TGTGCCAGCAGCCCCCGGGACTTCACCGGGGAGCTGTTTTTT. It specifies CASSPRDFTGELFF. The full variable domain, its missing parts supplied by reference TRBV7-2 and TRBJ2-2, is GAGVSQSPSNKVTEKGKDVELRCDPISGHTALYWYRQSLGQGLEFLIYFQGNSAPDKSGLPSDRFSAERTGGSVSTLTIQRTQQEDSAVYLCASSPRDFTGELFFGEGSRLTVL.

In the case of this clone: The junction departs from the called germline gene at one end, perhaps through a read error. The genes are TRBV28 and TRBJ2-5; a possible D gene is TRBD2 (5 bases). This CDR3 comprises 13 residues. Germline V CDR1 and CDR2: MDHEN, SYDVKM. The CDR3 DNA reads TGTGCCAGCATGGGTAGCGCACAAGAGACTCAGTACTTC. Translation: CASMGSAQETQYF.

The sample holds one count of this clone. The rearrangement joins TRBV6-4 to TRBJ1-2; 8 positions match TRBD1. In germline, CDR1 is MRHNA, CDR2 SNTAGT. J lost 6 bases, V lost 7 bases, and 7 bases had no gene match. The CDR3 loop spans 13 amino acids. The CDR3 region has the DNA TGTGCCAGCAAAGAGACAGGGGTTGATGGCTACACCTTC. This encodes CASKETGVDGYTF.

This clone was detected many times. The CDR3 here is CASSRLAGVPGELFF. The CDR3 coding sequence is TGTGCCAGCAGCAGACTAGCGGGGGTTCCCGGGGAGCTGTTTTTT. The gene calls are TRBV3-1 (or the pseudogene TRBV3-2) and TRBJ2-2, with 12 nucleotides matching TRBD2. This CDR3 has 15 amino acids. Trimming at V came to 5 bases and at J to 6 bases, leaving 4 bases not matched to a gene. Per germline, CDR1 LGHDT and CDR2 YNNKEL (reference sequence).

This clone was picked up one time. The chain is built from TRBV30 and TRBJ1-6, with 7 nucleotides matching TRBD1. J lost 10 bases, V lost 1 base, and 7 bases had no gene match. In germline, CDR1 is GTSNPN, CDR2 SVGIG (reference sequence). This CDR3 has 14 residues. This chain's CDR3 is CAWSGGQASSPLHF. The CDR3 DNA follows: TGTGCCTGGAGTGGTGGACAGGCTTCCTCACCCCTCCACTTT.

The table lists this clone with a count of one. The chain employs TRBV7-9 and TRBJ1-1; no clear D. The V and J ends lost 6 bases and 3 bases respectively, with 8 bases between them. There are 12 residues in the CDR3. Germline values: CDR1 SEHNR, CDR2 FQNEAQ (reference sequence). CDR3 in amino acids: CASSPVDTEAFF. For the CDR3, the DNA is TGTGCCAGCAGTCCAGTTGACACTGAAGCTTTCTTT.

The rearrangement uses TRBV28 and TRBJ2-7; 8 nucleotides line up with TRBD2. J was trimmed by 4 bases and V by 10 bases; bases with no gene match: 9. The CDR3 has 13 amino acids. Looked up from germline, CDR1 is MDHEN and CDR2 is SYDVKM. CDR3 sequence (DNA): TGTGCCATCTCCGGGAGGGCCATGTACGAGCAGTACTTC. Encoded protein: CAISGRAMYEQYF.

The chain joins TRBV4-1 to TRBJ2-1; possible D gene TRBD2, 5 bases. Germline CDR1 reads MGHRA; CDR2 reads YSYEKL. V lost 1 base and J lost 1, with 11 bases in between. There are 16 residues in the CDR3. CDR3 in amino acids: CASSQVLSGSYNEQFF. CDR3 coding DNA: TGCGCCAGCAGCCAAGTTTTAAGCGGATCCTACAATGAGCAGTTCTTC.

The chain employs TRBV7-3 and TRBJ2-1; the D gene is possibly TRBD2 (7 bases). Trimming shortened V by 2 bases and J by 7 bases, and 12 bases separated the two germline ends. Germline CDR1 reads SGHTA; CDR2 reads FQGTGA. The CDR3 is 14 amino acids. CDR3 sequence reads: CASSLVQGGNEQFF. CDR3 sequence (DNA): TGTGCCAGCAGCTTAGTACAGGGAGGGAATGAGCAGTTCTTC. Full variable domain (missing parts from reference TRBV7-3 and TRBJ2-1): GAGVSQTPSNKVTEKGKYVELRCDPISGHTALYWYRQSLGQGPEFLIYFQGTGAADDSGLPNDRFFAVRPEGSVSTLKIQRTERGDSAVYLCASSLVQGGNEQFFGPGTRLTVL.

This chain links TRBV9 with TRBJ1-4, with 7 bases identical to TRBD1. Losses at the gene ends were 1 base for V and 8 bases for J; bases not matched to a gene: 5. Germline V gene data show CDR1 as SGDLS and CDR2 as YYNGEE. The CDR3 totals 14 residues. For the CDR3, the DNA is TGTGCCAGCAGCGTAACAGGGGTCGGCGAAAAACTGTTTTTT. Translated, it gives CASSVTGVGEKLFF.

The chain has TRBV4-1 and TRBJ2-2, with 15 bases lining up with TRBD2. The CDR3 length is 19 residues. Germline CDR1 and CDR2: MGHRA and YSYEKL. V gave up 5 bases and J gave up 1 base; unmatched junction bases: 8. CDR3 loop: CASSLRTSGRAGNTGELFF. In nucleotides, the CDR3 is TGCGCCAGCAGCTTGCGGACTAGCGGGAGGGCAGGGAACACCGGGGAGCTGTTTTTT.

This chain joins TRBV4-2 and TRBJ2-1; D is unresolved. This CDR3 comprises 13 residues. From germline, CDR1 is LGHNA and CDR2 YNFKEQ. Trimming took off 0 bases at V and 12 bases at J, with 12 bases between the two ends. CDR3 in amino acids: CASSQDSRPGQFF. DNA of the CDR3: TGTGCCAGCAGCCAAGATTCGAGACCGGGGCAGTTCTTC.

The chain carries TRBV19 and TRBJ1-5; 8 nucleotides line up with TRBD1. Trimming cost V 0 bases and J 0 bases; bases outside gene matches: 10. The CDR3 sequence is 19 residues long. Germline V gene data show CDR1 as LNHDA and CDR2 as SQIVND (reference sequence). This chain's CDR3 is CASSIERGTGENSNQPQHF. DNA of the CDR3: TGTGCCAGTAGTATAGAACGGGGGACAGGTGAGAATAGCAATCAGCCCCAGCATTTT. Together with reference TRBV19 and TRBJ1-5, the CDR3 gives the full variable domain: DGGITQSPKYLFRKEGQNVTLSCEQNLNHDAMYWYRQDPGQGLRLIYYSQIVNDFQKGDIAEGYSVSREKKESFPLTVTSAQKNPTAFYLCASSIERGTGENSNQPQHFGDGTRLSIL.

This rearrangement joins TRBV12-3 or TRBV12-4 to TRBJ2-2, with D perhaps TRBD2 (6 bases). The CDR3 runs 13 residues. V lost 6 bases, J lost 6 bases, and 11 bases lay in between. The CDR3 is CASSPWGAGELFF. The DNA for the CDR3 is TGTGCCAGCAGCCCCTGGGGGGCCGGGGAGCTGTTTTTT.

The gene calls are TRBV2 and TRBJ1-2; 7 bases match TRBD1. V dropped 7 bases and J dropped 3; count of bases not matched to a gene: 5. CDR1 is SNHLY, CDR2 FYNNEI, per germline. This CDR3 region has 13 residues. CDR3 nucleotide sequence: TGTGCCAGCATTCCCGGGACAGACTATGGCTACACCTTC. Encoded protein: CASIPGTDYGYTF.

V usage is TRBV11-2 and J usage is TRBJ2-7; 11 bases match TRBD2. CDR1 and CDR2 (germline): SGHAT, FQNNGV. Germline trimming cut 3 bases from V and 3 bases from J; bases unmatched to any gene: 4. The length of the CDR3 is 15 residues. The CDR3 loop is CASSLGLAEIYEQYF. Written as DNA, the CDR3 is TGTGCCAGCAGCTTGGGACTAGCGGAGATCTACGAGCAGTACTTC.

This chain's CDR3 is CASWRGGPTPYGYTF. The CDR3 bases are TGTGCCAGCTGGCGAGGGGGCCCCACCCCCTATGGCTACACCTTC. The chain uses TRBV28 and TRBJ1-2, with 7 bases aligning to TRBD1. In germline, CDR1 is MDHEN, CDR2 SYDVKM. With V trimmed by 8 bases and J by 4 bases, 13 bases remained unmatched. This CDR3 has 15 residues.

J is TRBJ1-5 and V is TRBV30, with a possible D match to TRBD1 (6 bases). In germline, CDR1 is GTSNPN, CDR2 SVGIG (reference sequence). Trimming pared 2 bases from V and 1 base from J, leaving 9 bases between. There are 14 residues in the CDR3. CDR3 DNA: TGTGCCTGGAGTCCCGGACAGAGCAATCAGCCCCAGCATTTT. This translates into CAWSPGQSNQPQHF.

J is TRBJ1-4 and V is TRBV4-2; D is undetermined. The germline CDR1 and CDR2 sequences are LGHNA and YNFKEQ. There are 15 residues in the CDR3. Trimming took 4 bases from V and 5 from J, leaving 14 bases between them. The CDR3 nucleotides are TGTGCCAGCAGCCCCACGTCAGTTGTGAATGAAAAACTGTTTTTT. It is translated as CASSPTSVVNEKLFF.

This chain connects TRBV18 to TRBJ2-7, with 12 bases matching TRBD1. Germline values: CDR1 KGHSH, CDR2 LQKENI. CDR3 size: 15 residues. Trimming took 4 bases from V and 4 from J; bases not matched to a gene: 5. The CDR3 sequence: CASSREGQGAYEQYF. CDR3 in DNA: TGTGCCAGCTCACGAGAGGGACAGGGGGCGTACGAGCAGTACTTC.

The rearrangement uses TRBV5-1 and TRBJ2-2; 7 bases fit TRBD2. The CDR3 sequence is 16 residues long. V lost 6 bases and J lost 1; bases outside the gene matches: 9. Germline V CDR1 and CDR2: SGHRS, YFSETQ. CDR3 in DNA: TGCGCCAGCACTCCATGGCTAGCGGAGAACACCGGGGAGCTGTTTTTT. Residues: CASTPWLAENTGELFF.

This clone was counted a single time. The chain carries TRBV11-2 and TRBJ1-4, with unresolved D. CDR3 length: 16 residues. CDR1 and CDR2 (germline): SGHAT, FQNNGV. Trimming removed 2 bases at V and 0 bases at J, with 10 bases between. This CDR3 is CASSLKRGTTNEKLFF. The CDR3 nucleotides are TGTGCCAGCAGCTTAAAGAGAGGGACAACTAATGAAAAACTGTTTTTT.

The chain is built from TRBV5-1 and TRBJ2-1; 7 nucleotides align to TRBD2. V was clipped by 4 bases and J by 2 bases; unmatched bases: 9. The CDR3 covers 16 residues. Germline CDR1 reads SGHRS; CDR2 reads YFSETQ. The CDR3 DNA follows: TGCGCCAGCAGCCCCGCCCCTAGCGGTCCCTACAATGAGCAGTTCTTC. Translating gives CASSPAPSGPYNEQFF.

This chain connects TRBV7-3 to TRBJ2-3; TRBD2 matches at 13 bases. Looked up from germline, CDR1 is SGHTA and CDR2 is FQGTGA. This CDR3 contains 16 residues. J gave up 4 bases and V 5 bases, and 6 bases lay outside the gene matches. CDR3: CASSRAGLAGADTQYF. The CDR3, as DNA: TGTGCCAGCAGCCGGGCCGGACTAGCGGGGGCAGATACGCAGTATTTT.